What follows are 3 T cell receptor beta chains derived from one specimen sequenced in a study of radiotherapy plus CTLA-4 blockade in lung cancer. The repertoire was sequenced with immunoSEQ multiplex PCR; TCRdb's copy has only in-frame clones and lacks some. The sample includes 110,000 or so clones, roughly 80% of them seen just once. Sequenced material: peripheral blood, taken from a patient treated with radiotherapy plus ipilimumab. The source is a human donor with non-small cell lung cancer who had a partial response to radiotherapy plus ipilimumab.

The chain joins TRBV28 to TRBJ1-2; 7 nucleotides line up with TRBD1. Germline CDR1 is MDHEN and CDR2 is SYDVKM. The CDR3 loop spans 13 amino acids. Trimming removed 7 bases from V and 4 bases from J; junction bases left unmatched: 6. In DNA, the CDR3 is TGTGCCAGCACAACAGGGGCGGGCTATGGCTACACCTTC. It specifies CASTTGAGYGYTF.

This clone was seen more than once but under ten times. The V call is TRBV6-1, the J call TRBJ1-5; D ambiguous. Germline CDR1 and CDR2: MNHNS and SASEGT. Trimming removed 3 bases at V and 6 bases at J, with 3 bases between. The CDR3 sequence is 11 residues long. The CDR3 reads CASSESQPQHF. As DNA, the CDR3 is TGTGCCAGCAGTGAGAGTCAGCCCCAGCATTTT.

This rearrangement joins TRBV15 to TRBJ1-5, with D uncertain. Germline CDR1 reads LNHNV; CDR2 reads YYDKDF (reference sequence). Between the trimmed V and J ends, which lost 5 bases and 3 bases, there was a span of 14 bases. The CDR3 loop spans 15 amino acids. CDR3 in DNA: TGTGCCACCAGCCTCACCGGAGGCGACAATCAGCCCCAGCATTTT. It is translated as CATSLTGGDNQPQHF.